The entry that follows covers one T cell receptor (beta chain) sequence. The data originate from a study of blood T cell repertoires in COVID-19. Across the whole study: Acute and convalescent COVID-19 samples came from the United States, Italy and Spain.

The table came from immunoSEQ multiplex PCR; TCRdb's copy has only in-frame clones and leaves some out. Of roughly 100,000 clones listed, about 84% are singletons. Source material: peripheral blood. The origin of this receptor is a man older than 75 with active or convalescent COVID-19.

DNA for the CDR3: TGTGCCAGCAGCCAAGGCAGTATCAGCAATCAGCCCCAGCATTTT. Translating gives CASSQGSISNQPQHF. The rearrangement links TRBV3-1 (or the pseudogene TRBV3-2) to TRBJ1-5; unclear D gene. This CDR3 spans 15 amino acids. The V gene's germline CDR1 is LGHDT and CDR2 YNNKEL (reference sequence). Trimming pared 1 base from V and 1 base from J, leaving 8 bases between.